The next 32 T cell receptor beta chains were all read from a single sample in a study of T cells after yellow fever vaccination. Each CDR3 protein is one row after TCRdb ran MiXCR on the 5' RACE reads. Of 620,000 or so distinct CDR3 sequences in the sample, more than 9% were seen once. Sequencing was performed on PBMCs, taken on the day of the yellow fever booster vaccination. The receptors come from a young man who received the YFV17D yellow fever vaccine.

DNA for the CDR3: TGCAGTGCAACGACGCAGCTAACCTACGAGCAGTACTTC. Amino acid sequence: CSATTQLTYEQYF. The chain is built from TRBV20-1 and TRBJ2-7; D unresolved. There are 13 residues in the CDR3. Trimming removed 6 bases from V and 2 bases from J, with 14 bases in between. From germline, CDR1 is DFQATT and CDR2 SNEGSKA (reference sequence).

This sequence joins TRBV7-9 and TRBJ1-1; 8 bases match TRBD1. Germline V gene lookup returns CDR1 SEHNR and CDR2 FQNEAQ (reference sequence). Trimming took 5 bases from V and 4 from J; bases not matched to a gene: 9. This CDR3 region has 15 residues. CDR3: CASSRAGGSGTEAFF. CDR3 sequence (DNA): TGTGCCAGCAGCCGTGCAGGGGGCTCGGGCACTGAAGCTTTCTTT.

The chain employs TRBV5-1 and TRBJ2-1, with D uncertain. Germline V CDR1 and CDR2: SGHRS, YFSETQ. This CDR3 has 16 residues. The V end was cut by 0 bases, the J end by 4 bases, with 14 bases between. The CDR3 sequence: CASSLVVQSDYNEQFF. Here the CDR3 DNA reads TGCGCCAGCAGCTTGGTTGTACAGTCAGATTACAATGAGCAGTTCTTC.

This chain connects TRBV2 to TRBJ2-5; unclear D gene. Germline V CDR1 and CDR2: SNHLY, FYNNEI. The V end lost 2 bases, the J end lost 1 base, and 11 bases lay between the germline ends. This CDR3 is built from 15 residues. The CDR3 here is CASSESWASQETQYF. The CDR3 nucleotides read TGTGCCAGCAGTGAATCATGGGCGTCCCAAGAGACCCAGTACTTC.

The chain has TRBV20-1 and TRBJ2-5; a weak D match, TRBD2 (5 bases). The V gene's germline CDR1 is DFQATT and CDR2 SNEGSKA (reference sequence). The CDR3 loop spans 13 amino acids. V was clipped by 3 bases and J by 2 bases, with 10 bases between them. CDR3: CSASRTVQETQYF. CDR3 bases: TGCAGTGCTAGTAGGACTGTACAAGAGACCCAGTACTTC.

This clonotype was counted a few times. The V call is TRBV12-5, the J call TRBJ2-1; the D is unclear. The CDR3 sequence is 13 residues long. Germline values: CDR1 LGHNT, CDR2 FRNRAP. V was clipped by 1 base and J by 7 bases, with 8 bases between them. The CDR3 spells CASGLGLTNEQFF. The CDR3 DNA follows: TGTGCTAGTGGTTTGGGCCTCACTAATGAGCAGTTCTTC. The full variable domain, rest sourced from reference TRBV12-5 and TRBJ2-1, is DARVTQTPRHKVTEMGQEVTMRCQPILGHNTVFWYRQTMMQGLELLAYFRNRAPLDDSGMPKDRFSAEMPDATLATLKIQPSEPRDSAVYFCASGLGLTNEQFFGPGTRLTVL.

The chain recombines TRBV12-3 or TRBV12-4 with TRBJ2-7, with 11 bases lining up with TRBD2. The V segment lost 6 bases and the J segment 0 bases; nucleotides outside the gene matches: 4. This CDR3 contains 15 residues. The CDR3 is CASRETSGSSYEQYF. The CDR3 nucleotides are TGTGCCAGCAGGGAAACTAGCGGGAGCTCCTACGAGCAGTACTTC.

The gene calls are TRBV4-1 and TRBJ2-3; D unclear. The germline V gene has CDR1 MGHRA and CDR2 YSYEKL. V gave up 0 bases and J gave up 0 bases, with 7 bases separating them. CDR3 size: 15 residues. CDR3 in amino acids: CASSQDGQSTDTQYF. CDR3 nucleotides: TGCGCCAGCAGCCAAGATGGGCAGAGCACAGATACGCAGTATTTT.

This clonotype showed up just a few times. The chain combines TRBV14 with TRBJ2-1; 11 bases are shared with TRBD2. CDR3 size: 16 residues. Trimming at V came to 4 bases and at J to 3 bases, leaving 5 bases not matched to a gene. Germline CDR1 is SGHDN and CDR2 is FVKESK. The CDR3 sequence: CASSRLGLADYNEQFF. CDR3 sequence (DNA): TGTGCCAGCAGCCGTCTGGGACTAGCGGACTACAATGAGCAGTTCTTC. Together with reference TRBV14 and TRBJ2-1, the CDR3 gives the full variable domain: EAGVTQFPSHSVIEKGQTVTLRCDPISGHDNLYWYRRVMGKEIKFLLHFVKESKQDESGMPNNRFLAERTGGTYSTLKVQPAELEDSGVYFCASSRLGLADYNEQFFGPGTRLTVL.

This clonotype was recorded once. The DNA of the CDR3 is TGTGCCAGCAGGGGACAGGGGCTGAACACTGAAGCTTTCTTT. Translated: CASRGQGLNTEAFF. The chain carries TRBV6-1 and TRBJ1-1, with TRBD1 matching 10 bases. This CDR3 contains 14 residues. V shed 6 bases and J 0 bases; nucleotides not matched to a gene: 1. Germline CDR1 MNHNS, CDR2 SASEGT.

The chain combines TRBV5-5 with TRBJ2-5; D is undetermined. The CDR3 runs to 17 residues. The V end lost 0 bases, the J end lost 5 bases, and 20 bases lay between the germline ends. Germline CDR1 is SGHKS and CDR2 is YYEKEE (reference sequence). The CDR3 sequence is CASSLVIPRDFTETQYF. The CDR3 bases are TGTGCCAGCAGCTTGGTGATACCGCGTGATTTTACGGAGACCCAGTACTTC.

This chain connects TRBV7-2 to TRBJ2-1; 10 positions agree with TRBD2. The CDR3 has 15 residues. CDR1 SGHTA and CDR2 FQGNSA come from the germline V gene. Unmatched junction bases numbered 5, after V lost 4 bases and J lost 5 bases. CDR3 sequence (DNA): TGTGCCAGCAGCTGGAGCGGGAGGGACCACAATGAGCAGTTCTTC. Amino acid sequence: CASSWSGRDHNEQFF.

This clonotype was observed at least ten times. The J gene is TRBJ1-2, the V gene TRBV7-2; 7 bases are shared with TRBD1. CDR3 length equals 14 residues. Germline-derived CDR1 and CDR2 are SGHTA and FQGNSA. Unmatched junction bases numbered 6, after V lost 5 bases and J lost 3 bases. Here the CDR3 reads CASSPRTGHYGYTF. CDR3 in DNA: TGTGCCAGCAGCCCCCGGACAGGACACTATGGCTACACCTTC. Supplemented by reference TRBV7-2 and TRBJ1-2, the full variable domain reads GAGVSQSPSNKVTEKGKDVELRCDPISGHTALYWYRQSLGQGLEFLIYFQGNSAPDKSGLPSDRFSAERTGGSVSTLTIQRTQQEDSAVYLCASSPRTGHYGYTFGSGTRLTVV.

This clonotype was found many times. This chain joins TRBV29-1 and TRBJ1-2; 7 nucleotides match TRBD1. The V segment lost 5 bases and the J segment 6 bases; nucleotides outside the gene matches: 6. In germline, CDR1 is SQVTM, CDR2 ANQGSEA. The CDR3 runs to 12 residues. The CDR3 DNA reads TGCAGCGTTCAAGGGGGCGGAGATGGCTACACCTTC. Translation: CSVQGGGDGYTF.

This clonotype has a handful of counts. The chain employs TRBV12-3 or TRBV12-4 and TRBJ1-6; no clear D gene. V was shortened by 3 bases and J by 10 bases, with 13 bases between the two germline ends. This CDR3 is built from 14 residues. DNA of the CDR3: TGTGCCAGCAGTTTCGGCCTTGAGACCTCACCCCTCCACTTT. It encodes CASSFGLETSPLHF.

This rearrangement joins TRBV7-2 to TRBJ2-7; D remains ambiguous. Trimming shortened V by 5 bases and J by 1 base, and 12 bases separated the two germline ends. The CDR3 extends over 14 amino acids. Looked up from germline, CDR1 is SGHTA and CDR2 is FQGNSA. CDR3 sequence reads: CASSPDRWSYEQYF. The CDR3 DNA is TGTGCCAGCAGCCCGGACCGCTGGTCCTACGAGCAGTACTTC.

The chain uses TRBV7-6 and TRBJ1-1; 8 nucleotides line up with TRBD1. Germline CDR1 is SGHVS and CDR2 is FNYEAQ. CDR3 length: 16 residues. With V trimmed by 4 bases and J by 6 bases, 13 bases remained unmatched. In DNA form, the CDR3 reads TGTGCCAGCAGCTCGAGGACAGGGCGGGAGAGGGCTGAAGCTTTCTTT. Amino acids: CASSSRTGRERAEAFF.

Only a few counts were recorded for this clonotype. The chain links TRBV19 to TRBJ2-6; 11 bases line up with TRBD2. In germline, CDR1 is LNHDA, CDR2 SQIVND (reference sequence). This CDR3 is built from 17 residues. V trimming: 8 bases; J trimming: 4 bases; junction bases outside the gene matches: 10. Here the CDR3 reads CASVTSGNDIGANVLTF. The DNA of the CDR3 is TGTGCCAGTGTGACTAGCGGGAACGATATAGGGGCCAACGTCCTGACTTTC.

The J gene is TRBJ2-7, the V gene TRBV3-1, with a possible D match to TRBD1 (6 bases). CDR3 length equals 16 residues. Germline assignment: CDR1 LGHDT and CDR2 YNNKEL (reference sequence). V was pared by 4 bases and J by 2 bases, with 18 bases between. The CDR3 protein is CASSLIPGTPTYEQYF. The CDR3 DNA is TGTGCCAGCAGCCTTATTCCCGGGACACCTACCTACGAGCAGTACTTC.

The chain uses TRBV27 and TRBJ1-5; TRBD1 is a possible D gene (5 bases). The CDR3 length is 14 residues. Germline V CDR1 and CDR2: MNHEY, SMNVEV (reference sequence). Trimming cost V 6 bases and J 3 bases, with 12 bases left between them. Written as DNA, the CDR3 is TGTGCCAGCAGAAAGGGACGGACCAATCAGCCCCAGCATTTT. This encodes CASRKGRTNQPQHF.

This clonotype was detected only a few times. The chain links TRBV21-1 to TRBJ2-7; TRBD1, the D gene given by the table, was not confirmed from the DNA. TRBV21-1 is a documented pseudogene. The CDR3 runs to 15 residues. The CDR3 loop is CASEGGQTGGGEQYF. The CDR3 nucleotides read TGTGCCAGCGAGGGAGGACAGACGGGCGGGGGAGAGCAGTACTTC.

This clonotype was found a few times. This chain joins TRBV14 and TRBJ1-1; maybe TRBD1 (6 bases). The V gene lost 4 bases and the J gene lost 4 bases, with 16 bases spanning the gap. This CDR3 contains 15 residues. Per germline, CDR1 SGHDN and CDR2 FVKESK. The CDR3 reads CASSPDRRLGTEAFF. DNA of the CDR3: TGTGCCAGCAGCCCGGACAGAAGGTTGGGCACTGAAGCTTTCTTT.

The V and J genes are TRBV4-2 and TRBJ1-1; D is uncertain. V was clipped by 1 base and J by 0 bases, with 6 bases between them. CDR1 and CDR2 from the germline V gene are LGHNA and YNFKEQ. This CDR3 has 14 amino acids. The CDR3 region is CASSQVGVNTEAFF. CDR3 nucleotide sequence: TGTGCCAGCAGCCAAGTAGGAGTGAACACTGAAGCTTTCTTT.

J is TRBJ2-1 and V is TRBV30, with 11 positions matching TRBD1. CDR3 length: 14 residues. The germline gives CDR1 GTSNPN, CDR2 SVGIG (reference sequence). The ends lost 2 bases at V and 4 bases at J; junction bases unmatched: 1. The CDR3 sequence is CAWSRDRGYNEQFF. The CDR3 nucleotides are TGTGCCTGGAGTCGGGACAGGGGGTACAATGAGCAGTTCTTC.

This clonotype has only a few counts. The CDR3 protein is CSAPSGSLDEQYF. The CDR3 DNA follows: TGCAGTGCCCCTAGCGGGAGTCTAGACGAGCAGTACTTC. The chain carries TRBV20-1 and TRBJ2-7; 10 bases are shared with TRBD2. Germline CDR1 is DFQATT and CDR2 is SNEGSKA (reference sequence). The J segment lost 5 bases and the V segment lost 6 bases, leaving 7 bases of the junction unmatched. CDR3 length: 13 amino acids.

The rearrangement links TRBV7-2 to TRBJ2-1, with D possibly matching TRBD2 (5 bases). Trimming pared 2 bases from V and 5 bases from J, leaving 10 bases between. CDR3 length: 14 residues. The germline CDR1 and CDR2 sequences are SGHTA and FQGNSA. DNA of the CDR3: TGTGCCAGCAGCTTATTTAGCGCAAACAATGAGCAGTTCTTC. This encodes CASSLFSANNEQFF. Using reference TRBV7-2 and TRBJ2-1 for the parts outside the CDR3, the full variable domain is GAGVSQSPSNKVTEKGKDVELRCDPISGHTALYWYRQSLGQGLEFLIYFQGNSAPDKSGLPSDRFSAERTGGSVSTLTIQRTQQEDSAVYLCASSLFSANNEQFFGPGTRLTVL.

This clonotype was seen a few times. The CDR3 loop reads CASGVAGPYAGELFF. The CDR3 DNA follows: TGTGCCAGCGGGGTAGCGGGACCGTACGCCGGGGAGCTGTTTTTT. The chain uses TRBV5-4 and TRBJ2-2; TRBD2 agrees at 8 bases. CDR3 length: 15 residues. J gave up 6 bases and V 7 bases, and 11 bases lay outside the gene matches. Germline assignment: CDR1 SGHNT and CDR2 YYREEE (reference sequence). Full variable domain (rest looked up from reference TRBV5-4 and TRBJ2-2): ETGVTQSPTHLIKTRGQQVTLRCSSQSGHNTVSWYQQALGQGPQFIFQYYREEENGRGNFPPRFSGLQFPNYSSELNVNALELDDSALYLCASGVAGPYAGELFFGEGSRLTVL.

This chain links TRBV19 with TRBJ2-3; TRBD2 matches 12 bases. The CDR3 covers 17 residues. V shed 0 bases and J 0 bases; nucleotides not matched to a gene: 1. Per the germline V gene, CDR1 is LNHDA and CDR2 is SQIVND (reference sequence). The CDR3 loop reads CASSIEGTSGSTDTQYF. The DNA of the CDR3 is TGTGCCAGTAGTATAGAGGGGACTAGCGGGAGCACAGATACGCAGTATTTT.

There are a few counts of this clonotype. The J gene is TRBJ2-3, the V gene TRBV7-2; D is unclear. V lost 5 bases and J lost 1, with 13 bases in between. The length of the CDR3 is 15 residues. The germline V gene has CDR1 SGHTA and CDR2 FQGNSA. The chain's CDR3 is CASSLPNRGTDTQYF. CDR3 sequence (DNA): TGTGCCAGCAGCCTCCCCAACCGGGGCACAGATACGCAGTATTTT.

This sequence joins TRBV5-6 and TRBJ2-2; D uncertain. Trimming left V 0 bases short and J 2 bases short, with 11 bases between. This CDR3 is 16 amino acids long. Germline CDR1 is SGHDT and CDR2 is YYEEEE. The CDR3 reads CASSLAVGTNTGELFF. Written as DNA, the CDR3 is TGTGCCAGCAGCTTGGCCGTGGGTACAAACACCGGGGAGCTGTTTTTT.

Of note for this clonotype: One end of the junction fails to match germline, which may point to a read error. V is TRBV7-4 and J is TRBJ2-3; the D gene could be TRBD1 or TRBD2 (5 bases each). The CDR3 covers 15 residues. Germline V lookup: CDR1 SGHVT, CDR2 SQSDAQ. In DNA form, the CDR3 reads TGTGCCTGCAGCGGACGGGGCACTAGCACAGATACGCAGTATTTT. It translates to CACSGRGTSTDTQYF.

This clonotype was observed at least ten times. The gene calls are TRBV7-6 and TRBJ2-5; D is undetermined. The CDR3 is 13 amino acids. The germline V gene has CDR1 SGHVS and CDR2 FNYEAQ. V lost 3 bases, J lost 5 bases, and 10 bases lay in between. The CDR3 nucleotides read TGTGCCAGCAGCTTGGTCCCGGGCGAGACCCAGTACTTC. Translated, it gives CASSLVPGETQYF.